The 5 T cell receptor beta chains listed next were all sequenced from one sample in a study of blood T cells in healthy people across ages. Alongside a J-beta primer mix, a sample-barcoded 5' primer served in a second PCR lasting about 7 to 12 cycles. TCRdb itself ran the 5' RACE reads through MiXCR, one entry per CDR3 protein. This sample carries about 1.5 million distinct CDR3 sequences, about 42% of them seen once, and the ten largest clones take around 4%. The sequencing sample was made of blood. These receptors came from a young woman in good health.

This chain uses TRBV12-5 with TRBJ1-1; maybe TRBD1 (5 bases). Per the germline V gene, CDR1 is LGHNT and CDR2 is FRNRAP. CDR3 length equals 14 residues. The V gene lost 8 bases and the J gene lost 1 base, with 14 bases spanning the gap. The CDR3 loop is CASPRRGPNTEAFF. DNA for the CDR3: TGTGCTAGTCCCCGGCGGGGACCGAACACTGAAGCTTTCTTT. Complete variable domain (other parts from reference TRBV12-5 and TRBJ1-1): DARVTQTPRHKVTEMGQEVTMRCQPILGHNTVFWYRQTMMQGLELLAYFRNRAPLDDSGMPKDRFSAEMPDATLATLKIQPSEPRDSAVYFCASPRRGPNTEAFFGQGTRLTVV.

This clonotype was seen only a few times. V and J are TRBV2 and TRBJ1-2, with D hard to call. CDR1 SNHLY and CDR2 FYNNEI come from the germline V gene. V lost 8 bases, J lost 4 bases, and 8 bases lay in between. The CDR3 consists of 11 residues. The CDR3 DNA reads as TGTGCCAGCCGGGAGTTCTATGGCTACACCTTC. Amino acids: CASREFYGYTF. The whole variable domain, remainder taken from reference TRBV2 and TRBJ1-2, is EPEVTQTPSHQVTQMGQEVILRCVPISNHLYFYWYRQILGQKVEFLVSFYNNEISEKSEIFDDQFSVERPDGSNFTLKIRSTKLEDSAMYFCASREFYGYTFGSGTRLTVV.

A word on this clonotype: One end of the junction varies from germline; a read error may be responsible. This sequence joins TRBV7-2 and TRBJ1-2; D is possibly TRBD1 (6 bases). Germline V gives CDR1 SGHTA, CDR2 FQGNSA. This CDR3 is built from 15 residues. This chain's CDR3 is CAGSLDGTRNYGYTF. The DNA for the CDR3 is TGTGCCGGCAGCTTAGACGGGACACGTAACTATGGCTACACCTTC.

Here the CDR3 DNA reads TGCAGTGCTAGTAGGCTAGCGGGGAGGACAGATACGCAGTATTTT. Its protein is CSASRLAGRTDTQYF. The rearrangement uses TRBV20-1 and TRBJ2-3, with 9 nucleotides matching TRBD2. CDR1 and CDR2 from the germline V gene are DFQATT and SNEGSKA (reference sequence). The CDR3 has 15 amino acids. With V trimmed by 3 bases and J by 3 bases, 7 bases remained unmatched.

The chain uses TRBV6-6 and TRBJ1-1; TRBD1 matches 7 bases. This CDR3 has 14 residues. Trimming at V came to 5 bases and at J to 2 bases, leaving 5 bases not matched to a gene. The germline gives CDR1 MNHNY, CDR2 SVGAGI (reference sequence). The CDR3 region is CASSKRDRNTEAFF. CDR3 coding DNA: TGTGCCAGCAGTAAGCGGGACAGAAACACTGAAGCTTTCTTT.